What follows describes a single TCR beta chain. Its antigen is as yet unknown. These data come from a study of blood T cells in healthy people across ages. With a J-beta primer mix and a sample-barcoded 5' primer, a second PCR ran about 6 to 11 cycles. TCRdb used MiXCR to reprocess the 5' RACE reads, holding one entry per CDR3 protein. Here the sample spans around 1.1 million distinct CDR3 sequences, roughly two fifths being singletons. Overall study findings and caveats: CMV status of donors was unknown, possibly confounding expanded clonotype changes. Diversity was estimated from one million T cells, and these estimates were considered underestimates. Long-lived and aged donors differed, with more naive CD4+ cells and higher diversity in the long-lived.

Germline V gives CDR1 DFQATT, CDR2 SNEGSKA (reference sequence). The CDR3 is 12 amino acids. With V trimmed by 6 bases and J by 6 bases, 7 bases remained unmatched. With each sample, at least 5 micrograms of total RNA were extracted. The receptor was derived from a man in his late teens or twenties in good health. J is TRBJ2-7 and V is TRBV20-1; 8 bases align to TRBD1. The source material was blood. The CDR3 here is CSASNTGGEQYF. DNA for the CDR3: TGCAGTGCCTCTAACACAGGGGGCGAGCAGTACTTC.